Given below is one T cell receptor beta chain in context. This sample's time point: after neoadjuvant nivolumab, at surgical resection. Patients had newly diagnosed, untreated stage II-IVA oral cavity squamous cell carcinoma. The CDR3 has 15 amino acids. The ends were cut back, 6 bases at V and 3 bases at J, with 17 bases in the middle. Germline V gene lookup returns CDR1 MNHNS and CDR2 SASEGT. Sequencing was performed with immunoSEQ multiplex PCR; in TCRdb, only in-frame clones are kept and a portion is missing. The data contain roughly 23,000 clones, under 55% of them seen just once; the ten biggest clones take up around 40%. The data stem from a study of neoadjuvant anti-PD-1 for oral cavity cancer.

The TCR comes from a person between 40 and 80 years old with oral cavity squamous cell carcinoma. This chain links TRBV6-1 with TRBJ1-2; TRBD1 is a possible D gene (6 bases). The material was tumor tissue, obtained after nivolumab (anti-PD-1) treatment. The CDR3 DNA reads TGTGCCAGCAGCCCGGCTTATACAGGGCACTATGGCTACACCTTC. Its protein is CASSPAYTGHYGYTF.